Each of the 17 T cell receptor beta chains below was sequenced from the same sample in a study of T-cell memory formation after mild COVID-19. MiXCR was run by TCRdb on the 5' RACE reads, yielding one entry per CDR3 protein. The table records 310,000 or so distinct CDR3 sequences, more than 15% of them present only once. Sequenced input: PBMCs or a T cell subset sorted from them (not recorded which). These receptors originate from a man between 18 and 35 years old who had mild COVID-19 (a few samples of this study predate the infection). Cell type and time point are not known.

J is TRBJ1-5 and V is TRBV12-3 or TRBV12-4; D may be TRBD1 (5 bases). Trimming shortened V by 1 base and J by 7 bases, and 8 bases separated the two germline ends. This CDR3 is 13 amino acids long. CDR3 loop: CASSLVRQQPQHF. In DNA form, the CDR3 reads TGTGCCAGCAGTTTAGTTAGACAGCAGCCCCAGCATTTT.

This clonotype was counted ten times or more. This CDR3 is CSAPLAANTGELFF. The CDR3 DNA reads as TGCAGTGCCCCATTGGCAGCGAACACCGGGGAGCTGTTTTTT. The J gene is TRBJ2-2, the V gene TRBV20-1; unclear D gene. Germline CDR1 and CDR2: DFQATT and SNEGSKA (reference sequence). This CDR3 region has 14 residues. Trimming cost V 6 bases and J 0 bases, with 11 bases left between them.

This clonotype occurred a few times. The chain combines TRBV5-1 with TRBJ2-5, with 7 bases lining up with TRBD1. Trimming removed 0 bases from V and 4 bases from J; junction bases left unmatched: 12. There are 17 residues in the CDR3. Germline loops: CDR1 SGHRS, CDR2 YFSETQ. In DNA, the CDR3 is TGCGCCAGCAGCTTGGGGATAGACAGGGCTGACCGAGAGACCCAGTACTTC. This gives the protein CASSLGIDRADRETQYF.

V gene TRBV27 combines with J gene TRBJ1-5, with TRBD1 as a possible D gene (6 bases). Looked up from germline, CDR1 is MNHEY and CDR2 is SMNVEV (reference sequence). This CDR3 spans 14 amino acids. V was pared by 6 bases and J by 6 bases, with 15 bases between. The CDR3 coding sequence is TGTGCCAGCAGAAGGGGGGACTGGGGTCAGCCCCAGCATTTT. Protein: CASRRGDWGQPQHF.

This clonotype was seen only a few times. The chain combines TRBV7-2 with TRBJ2-3; 8 bases are shared with TRBD1. CDR1 is SGHTA and CDR2 is FQGNSA in the germline V gene. Trimming at V came to 4 bases and at J to 5 bases, leaving 5 bases not matched to a gene. The CDR3 runs to 14 residues. DNA for the CDR3: TGTGCCAGCAGCTCGACAGGGGTAAGAGATACGCAGTATTTT. The encoded protein is CASSSTGVRDTQYF.

This chain connects TRBV5-4 to TRBJ1-1; the D gene is possibly TRBD1 (6 bases). The CDR3 contains 15 residues. V dropped 3 bases and J dropped 4 bases, with 16 bases sitting between them. Germline CDR1 is SGHNT and CDR2 is YYREEE (reference sequence). Here the CDR3 reads CASSSEVSRGTEAFF. The CDR3 region has the DNA TGTGCCAGCAGCTCGGAGGTCTCCAGGGGCACTGAAGCTTTCTTT. Using reference TRBV5-4 and TRBJ1-1 for the parts outside the CDR3, the full variable domain is ETGVTQSPTHLIKTRGQQVTLRCSSQSGHNTVSWYQQALGQGPQFIFQYYREEENGRGNFPPRFSGLQFPNYSSELNVNALELDDSALYLCASSSEVSRGTEAFFGQGTRLTVV.

This chain uses TRBV7-6 with TRBJ2-7; TRBD1 aligns across 8 bases. This CDR3 contains 13 residues. Germline V gene data show CDR1 as SGHVS and CDR2 as FNYEAQ. With 5 bases clipped from V and 6 bases from J, the junction kept 6 bases outside the gene matches. This CDR3 is CASSPGQGTEQYF. Here the CDR3 DNA reads TGTGCCAGCAGCCCAGGACAGGGCACCGAGCAGTACTTC. The variable domain in full, with the rest retrieved from reference TRBV7-6 and TRBJ2-7, is GAGVSQSPRYKVTKRGQDVALRCDPISGHVSLYWYRQALGQGPEFLTYFNYEAQQDKSGLPNDRFSAERPEGSISTLTIQRTEQRDSAMYRCASSPGQGTEQYFGPGTRLTVT.

The rearrangement joins TRBV5-1 to TRBJ1-2; D uncertain. The germline V gene encodes CDR1 SGHRS and CDR2 YFSETQ. V gave up 4 bases and J gave up 4 bases, with 11 bases separating them. This CDR3 is built from 13 residues. CDR3 region: CASSAGPSYGYTF. The DNA for the CDR3 is TGCGCCAGCAGCGCTGGACCTAGCTATGGCTACACCTTC.

This clonotype was observed at least ten times. The rearrangement uses TRBV5-1 and TRBJ2-7; D gene unclear. The length of the CDR3 is 15 residues. Germline CDR1 is SGHRS and CDR2 is YFSETQ. The germline V and J ends were trimmed by 0 bases and 0 bases, with 10 bases remaining between them. The CDR3: CASSLGPGGSYEQYF. The CDR3 DNA reads TGCGCCAGCAGCTTGGGTCCAGGCGGCTCCTACGAGCAGTACTTC.

The genes are TRBV10-3 and TRBJ1-2; no clear D. The length of the CDR3 is 16 residues. V was shortened by 0 bases and J by 8 bases, with 19 bases between the two germline ends. CDR1 is ENHRY and CDR2 is SYGVKD in the germline V gene. The CDR3 nucleotides are TGTGCCATCAGTGAGTCGGGCCAGGCTACCTCCTGGGGCTACACCTTC. It codes for CAISESGQATSWGYTF.

This chain connects TRBV7-6 to TRBJ2-7; D might be TRBD1 (6 bases). Germline V gene sequence: CDR1 SGHVS, CDR2 FNYEAQ. The CDR3 consists of 14 residues. V was clipped by 5 bases and J by 5 bases, with 16 bases between them. The CDR3 coding sequence is TGTGCCAGCAGCCCCCGCTGGGCAGGGGACGAGCAGTACTTC. This codes for CASSPRWAGDEQYF.

In nucleotides, the CDR3 is TGCAGTGCTGCCCCGTCGGGGTCACCCCTCCACTTT. This sequence encodes CSAAPSGSPLHF. The gene calls are TRBV20-1 and TRBJ1-6; D call uncertain. Deletions cut 5 bases from V and 10 bases from J, with 12 bases between. Germline V gene lookup returns CDR1 DFQATT and CDR2 SNEGSKA (reference sequence). The CDR3 loop spans 12 amino acids.

This clonotype was recorded at least ten times. This chain links TRBV7-2 with TRBJ1-1; D possibly corresponds to TRBD1 (5 bases). V was pared by 5 bases and J by 8 bases, with 15 bases between. CDR1 and CDR2 (germline): SGHTA, FQGNSA. This CDR3 is 13 amino acids long. CDR3 protein: CASSPGTVQEAFF. For the CDR3, the DNA is TGTGCCAGCAGCCCGGGGACGGTACAAGAAGCTTTCTTT.

The chain recombines TRBV3-1 with TRBJ2-5, with 11 bases matching TRBD2. The CDR3 runs 15 residues. V lost 4 bases, J lost 5 bases, and 6 bases stayed unmatched. Germline V lookup: CDR1 LGHDT, CDR2 YNNKEL (reference sequence). The CDR3 DNA sequence: TGTGCCAGCAGCCCAGGGACTAGCGGATTGGAGACCCAGTACTTC. It is translated as CASSPGTSGLETQYF.

This sequence joins TRBV27 and TRBJ1-2, with a possible D match to TRBD1 (6 bases). The CDR3 is 14 amino acids. V lost 10 bases and J 7 bases, leaving 22 bases between the germline ends. Germline V gene lookup returns CDR1 MNHEY and CDR2 SMNVEV (reference sequence). CDR3 sequence (DNA): TGTGCCACCGCTCCCGGGGGGCGCTGGCGTGGCTACACCTTC. It is translated as CATAPGGRWRGYTF.

The chain combines TRBV5-5 with TRBJ2-5; tentative D call: TRBD2 (5 bases). CDR1 SGHKS and CDR2 YYEKEE come from the germline V gene (reference sequence). This CDR3 contains 14 residues. Deletions cut 6 bases from V and 5 bases from J, with 17 bases between. The CDR3 nucleotides read TGTGCCAGCACCCGACCCGGGCGGGCGGAGACCCAGTACTTC. The encoded protein is CASTRPGRAETQYF.

The genes are TRBV5-5 and TRBJ1-2; no clear D gene. There are 15 residues in the CDR3. V lost 0 bases and J lost 3, with 12 bases in between. The germline V gene has CDR1 SGHKS and CDR2 YYEKEE (reference sequence). The CDR3 bases are TGTGCCAGCAGCTTGGAAGTCCCCGGGTACTATGGCTACACCTTC. It translates to CASSLEVPGYYGYTF.